Below are 25 T cell receptor beta chains sequenced from a single sample in a study of OX40 agonist ivuxolimab in advanced cancers. The table came from immunoSEQ multiplex PCR; TCRdb's copy has only in-frame clones and leaves some out. This sample has about 20,000 clones, with approximately 87% found just once. This sample comprised CD4+ or CD8+ T cells sorted from blood, obtained in a trial of the OX40 agonist ivuxolimab. Every receptor here comes from an adult with an advanced solid tumor such as melanoma, head and neck, liver or kidney cancer.

The V gene is TRBV11-3, the J gene TRBJ2-3; no reliable D call. V dropped 5 bases and J dropped 6 bases, with 6 bases sitting between them. The CDR3 extends over 11 amino acids. Germline CDR1 SGHNT, CDR2 YENEEA. The CDR3 region has the DNA TGTGCCAGCAGCCTCCTCGATACGCAGTATTTT. It specifies CASSLLDTQYF.

This sequence joins TRBV6-6 and TRBJ2-7, with 9 positions matching TRBD1. CDR3 size: 14 residues. Germline lookup yields CDR1 MNHNY and CDR2 SVGAGI (reference sequence). V lost 5 bases, J lost 8 bases, and 10 bases stayed unmatched. CDR3: CASSPNRDRDKQYF. CDR3 in DNA: TGTGCCAGCAGTCCGAACCGGGACAGGGACAAGCAGTACTTC.

The V gene is TRBV6-5, the J gene TRBJ1-2, with D possibly TRBD1 on 5 matching bases. Trimming removed 0 bases from V and 4 bases from J, with 15 bases in between. Germline assignment: CDR1 MNHEY and CDR2 SVGAGI. The CDR3 sequence is 16 residues long. In DNA form, the CDR3 reads TGTGCCAGCAGTTACTCGGTCAGGGTAAAGGGCTATGGCTACACCTTC. Residues: CASSYSVRVKGYGYTF.

The V and J genes are TRBV6-5 and TRBJ1-6; 7 bases match TRBD1. The CDR3 covers 13 residues. V lost 0 bases, J lost 14 bases, and 4 bases stayed unmatched. The germline V gene has CDR1 MNHEY and CDR2 SVGAGI. The CDR3 region is CASSYSGTDSLHF. For the CDR3, the DNA is TGTGCCAGCAGTTACTCTGGGACAGACTCCCTCCACTTT.

This rearrangement joins TRBV28 to TRBJ2-2; 7 positions match TRBD1. V gave up 5 bases and J gave up 4 bases; unmatched junction bases: 7. Germline V gene sequence: CDR1 MDHEN, CDR2 SYDVKM. CDR3 length equals 15 residues. In DNA form, the CDR3 reads TGTGCCAGCAGTCAGGAGGACAGGTTCACCGGGGAGCTGTTTTTT. Translated, it gives CASSQEDRFTGELFF.

The chain employs TRBV7-2 and TRBJ2-1; 8 bases are a match to TRBD2. The CDR3 consists of 15 residues. From germline, CDR1 is SGHTA and CDR2 FQGNSA. With 3 bases clipped from V and 4 bases from J, the junction kept 5 bases outside the gene matches. In DNA form, the CDR3 reads TGTGCCAGCAGCTTGAATAGCGGGGCATACAATGAGCAGTTCTTC. Protein sequence: CASSLNSGAYNEQFF.

This clone was seen a handful of times. This rearrangement joins TRBV7-3 to TRBJ1-1; no reliable D call. Trimming shortened V by 5 bases and J by 11 bases, and 18 bases separated the two germline ends. In germline, CDR1 is SGHTA, CDR2 FQGTGA. CDR3 length: 13 amino acids. The CDR3 DNA reads as TGTGCCAGCAGCCTACTGACGGGTGGAGAGGCTTTCTTT. The encoded protein is CASSLLTGGEAFF. The whole variable domain, filled in from reference TRBV7-3 and TRBJ1-1, reads GAGVSQTPSNKVTEKGKYVELRCDPISGHTALYWYRQSLGQGPEFLIYFQGTGAADDSGLPNDRFFAVRPEGSVSTLKIQRTERGDSAVYLCASSLLTGGEAFFGQGTRLTVV.

This clone was seen just once. The chain employs TRBV6-1 and TRBJ2-2; weak D call: TRBD2 (7 bases). CDR3 length equals 15 residues. Trimming shortened V by 0 bases and J by 4 bases, and 9 bases separated the two germline ends. The germline gives CDR1 MNHNS, CDR2 SASEGT. CDR3 nucleotide sequence: TGTGCCAGCAGTGAAGCGGGGGGGCCCACCGGGGAGCTGTTTTTT. The encoded protein is CASSEAGGPTGELFF.

The rearrangement uses TRBV18 and TRBJ2-7; D is uncertain. V was cut by 6 bases and J by 5 bases, with 8 bases left in between. In germline, CDR1 is KGHSH, CDR2 LQKENI. This CDR3 region has 11 residues. In DNA form, the CDR3 reads TGTGCCAGCTCCGATACCCACGAGCAGTACTTC. Amino acids: CASSDTHEQYF.

V and J are TRBV4-3 and TRBJ1-4; no clear D. CDR1 is LGHNA and CDR2 is YSLEER in the germline V gene. This CDR3 contains 16 residues. V was clipped by 1 base and J by 5 bases, with 14 bases between them. The CDR3 nucleotides are TGCGCCAGCAGCCAAGTTGGAGGTACAATCAATGAAAAACTGTTTTTT. This gives the protein CASSQVGGTINEKLFF.

For the CDR3, the DNA is TGTGCCAGCAGCGTATCTGCCGGGGGTGGTGGCTCTGGAAACACCATATATTTT. Protein sequence: CASSVSAGGGGSGNTIYF. The chain links TRBV9 to TRBJ1-3, with a possible D match to TRBD1 (5 bases). Trimming stripped 1 base from V and 0 bases from J, with 17 bases between. The CDR3 covers 18 residues. CDR1 SGDLS and CDR2 YYNGEE come from the germline V gene.

V usage is TRBV7-6 and J usage is TRBJ2-7; 7 bases fit TRBD2. V shed 4 bases and J 0 bases; nucleotides not matched to a gene: 6. From germline, CDR1 is SGHVS and CDR2 FNYEAQ. CDR3 size: 15 residues. CDR3 protein: CASSSGGSGSYEQYF. CDR3 coding DNA: TGTGCCAGCAGCTCGGGAGGTAGCGGCTCCTACGAGCAGTACTTC.

A single count supports this clone. This sequence joins TRBV5-1 and TRBJ2-2, with D uncertain. The CDR3 totals 13 residues. V was cut by 3 bases and J by 5 bases, with 8 bases left in between. Germline V lookup: CDR1 SGHRS, CDR2 YFSETQ. The CDR3 loop is CASSSDITGELFF. The CDR3 nucleotides are TGCGCCAGCAGCTCAGACATAACCGGGGAGCTGTTTTTT.

The J gene is TRBJ1-1, the V gene TRBV15; D is possibly TRBD1 (6 bases). Germline assignment: CDR1 LNHNV and CDR2 YYDKDF (reference sequence). CDR3 size: 16 residues. V was clipped by 3 bases and J by 6 bases, with 20 bases between them. For the CDR3, the DNA is TGTGCCACCAGCAGTAGTTGGGGGACAAAGATGGCTGAAGCTTTCTTT. The encoded protein is CATSSSWGTKMAEAFF.

The chain couples TRBV6-5 to TRBJ1-2; D gene ambiguous. The V end lost 0 bases, the J end lost 4 bases, and 15 bases lay between the germline ends. Germline loops: CDR1 MNHEY, CDR2 SVGAGI. This CDR3 comprises 16 residues. The CDR3 nucleotides are TGTGCCAGCAGTTACTCGAGTAGGAGGGCGTTCTATGGCTACACCTTC. This sequence encodes CASSYSSRRAFYGYTF.

This clone was seen more than once but under ten times. The chain combines TRBV5-1 with TRBJ1-1; 11 nucleotides match TRBD1. This CDR3 has 14 residues. V lost 6 bases, J lost 5 bases, and 6 bases stayed unmatched. Germline V gene lookup returns CDR1 SGHRS and CDR2 YFSETQ. In nucleotides, the CDR3 is TGCGCCAGCAAAGGACAGGGGGCGCAGACTGAAGCTTTCTTT. The encoded protein is CASKGQGAQTEAFF.

The CDR3 protein is CASTRGEMNTEAFF. CDR3 DNA: TGTGCCAGCACTAGGGGAGAGATGAACACTGAAGCTTTCTTT. The chain recombines TRBV2 with TRBJ1-1, with D possibly TRBD1 on 5 matching bases. Germline CDR1 SNHLY, CDR2 FYNNEI. The V gene lost 7 bases and the J gene lost 0 bases, with 12 bases spanning the gap. The CDR3 consists of 14 residues. Looking up the rest from reference TRBV2 and TRBJ1-1 gives the full variable domain: EPEVTQTPSHQVTQMGQEVILRCVPISNHLYFYWYRQILGQKVEFLVSFYNNEISEKSEIFDDQFSVERPDGSNFTLKIRSTKLEDSAMYFCASTRGEMNTEAFFGQGTRLTVV.

This chain uses TRBV6-5 with TRBJ2-7; TRBD1 is a possible D gene (6 bases). The CDR3 length is 15 residues. Germline CDR1 is MNHEY and CDR2 is SVGAGI. V gave up 6 bases and J gave up 3 bases, with 18 bases separating them. CDR3 protein: CASSPAFTGLYEQYF. CDR3 nucleotides: TGTGCCAGCAGCCCCGCCTTTACAGGGCTCTACGAGCAGTACTTC.

The gene calls are TRBV27 and TRBJ1-5; 8 nucleotides align to TRBD1. J was trimmed by 6 bases and V by 7 bases; bases with no gene match: 14. Germline assignment: CDR1 MNHEY and CDR2 SMNVEV (reference sequence). This CDR3 comprises 16 residues. CDR3 bases: TGTGCCAGCATCGGACAGGGAAGGTATTCGGGTCAGCCCCAGCATTTT. Translation gives CASIGQGRYSGQPQHF.

This chain links TRBV21-1 with TRBJ2-7; the D call TRBD2 from the table was never checked on the DNA. TRBV21-1 is described as a pseudogene. The CDR3 totals 14 residues. The CDR3 region is CASSRSDYSYEQYF. Written as DNA, the CDR3 is TGTGCCAGCAGCCGTAGCGACTACTCCTACGAGCAGTACTTC.

The chain is built from TRBV7-8 and TRBJ2-5, with a weak D call TRBD1 (5 bases). Trimming took 5 bases from V and 7 from J, leaving 11 bases between them. Germline V gene sequence: CDR1 SGHVS, CDR2 FQNEAQ. The CDR3 has 12 residues. In DNA, the CDR3 is TGTGCCAGCAGCATCAGGGAAGGGACCCAGTACTTC. Amino acid sequence: CASSIREGTQYF. The whole variable domain, filled in from reference TRBV7-8 and TRBJ2-5, reads GAGVSQSPRYKVAKRGQDVALRCDPISGHVSLFWYQQALGQGPEFLTYFQNEAQLDKSGLPSDRFFAERPEGSVSTLKIQRTQQEDSAVYLCASSIREGTQYFGPGTRLLVL.

The V gene is TRBV7-2, the J gene TRBJ2-2; 7 positions match TRBD2. Germline CDR1 is SGHTA and CDR2 is FQGNSA. Germline trimming cut 4 bases from V and 5 bases from J; bases unmatched to any gene: 7. This CDR3 is built from 15 residues. This CDR3 is CASSSAGLLTGELFF. The CDR3 DNA follows: TGTGCCAGCAGCTCAGCGGGACTTCTGACCGGGGAGCTGTTTTTT.

V and J are TRBV6-5 and TRBJ1-4; the D gene is possibly TRBD1 (5 bases). Germline V gene sequence: CDR1 MNHEY, CDR2 SVGAGI. The CDR3 consists of 14 residues. Trimming shortened V by 5 bases and J by 6 bases, and 13 bases separated the two germline ends. The CDR3 loop is CASSPRGFYEKLFF. CDR3 DNA sequence: TGTGCCAGCAGTCCGCGGGGGTTCTATGAAAAACTGTTTTTT.

This chain uses TRBV7-2 with TRBJ1-1, with 7 bases fitting TRBD1. Germline V gives CDR1 SGHTA, CDR2 FQGNSA. The length of the CDR3 is 15 residues. The V segment lost 5 bases and the J segment 5 bases; nucleotides outside the gene matches: 11. In DNA form, the CDR3 reads TGTGCCAGCAGCCCGAAGGACAGGTTCGGTACTGAAGCTTTCTTT. It encodes CASSPKDRFGTEAFF.

V gene TRBV15 combines with J gene TRBJ2-7, with a tentative D call TRBD2 (6 bases). The length of the CDR3 is 14 residues. Trimming removed 1 base from V and 4 bases from J, with 11 bases in between. Germline V gene data show CDR1 as LNHNV and CDR2 as YYDKDF (reference sequence). This CDR3 reads CATSRAGGAYEQYF. CDR3 nucleotide sequence: TGTGCCACCAGCAGAGCCGGCGGGGCGTACGAGCAGTACTTC.